These 29 T cell receptor beta chains share one sample of origin, sequenced in a study of radiation and T cells in renal cell carcinoma. The sample's time point: baseline pretreatment blood. Treatment meaning: 15 Gy SBRT to primary tumor, nephrectomy 4 weeks later. Data came from immunoSEQ multiplex PCR; TCRdb stores just in-frame clones and leaves some out. The data hold approximately 110,000 clones, with approximately 80% observed a single time. The source was blood, collected from a patient whose treatment included radiotherapy and nephrectomy. These receptors were taken from a woman between 55 and 75 years old with renal cell carcinoma.

This rearrangement joins TRBV7-3 to TRBJ2-2, with a tentative D call TRBD2 (6 bases). From germline, CDR1 is SGHTA and CDR2 FQGTGA. V gave up 3 bases and J gave up 5 bases, with 13 bases separating them. The CDR3 extends over 15 amino acids. The CDR3 spells CASSLSGSTTGELFF. The CDR3 DNA reads as TGTGCCAGCAGCTTGTCCGGGAGCACTACCGGGGAGCTGTTTTTT.

The V call is TRBV11-2, the J call TRBJ2-2; TRBD2 agrees at 7 bases. CDR1 is SGHAT, CDR2 FQNNGV, per germline. The CDR3 contains 16 residues. Trimming took 2 bases from V and 3 from J; bases not matched to a gene: 6. CDR3 amino acids: CASSLNPSGYTGELFF. The CDR3 DNA reads as TGTGCCAGCAGCTTAAACCCTAGCGGATACACCGGGGAGCTGTTTTTT.

The chain employs TRBV6-5 and TRBJ2-5; D gene unclear. Trimming shortened V by 0 bases and J by 5 bases, and 10 bases separated the two germline ends. There are 14 residues in the CDR3. CDR1 MNHEY and CDR2 SVGAGI come from the germline V gene. The CDR3 region is CASSYSGVRETQYF. The DNA for the CDR3 is TGTGCCAGCAGTTACTCTGGGGTTCGGGAGACCCAGTACTTC.

This clone has just a few counts. V is TRBV11-1 and J is TRBJ1-1, with D perhaps TRBD1 (5 bases). Germline CDR1 is SGHAT and CDR2 is FQDESV (reference sequence). The CDR3 is 15 amino acids. V lost 5 bases, J lost 4 bases, and 17 bases lay in between. The CDR3 here is CASSPRAGQGTEAFF. CDR3 nucleotide sequence: TGTGCCAGCAGCCCAAGGGCAGGTCAGGGCACTGAAGCTTTCTTT.

This chain connects TRBV2 to TRBJ2-7, with a tentative D call TRBD1 (6 bases). With 9 bases removed from V and 2 bases from J, the gap between germline ends came to 11 bases. CDR1 SNHLY and CDR2 FYNNEI come from the germline V gene. CDR3 length equals 12 residues. Here the CDR3 DNA reads TGTGCCAGTCGACAGGCAGCCTACGAGCAGTACTTC. It is translated as CASRQAAYEQYF.

The chain uses TRBV5-1 and TRBJ1-2, with TRBD1 matching 8 bases. V lost 6 bases, J lost 14 bases, and 9 bases stayed unmatched. Germline V CDR1 and CDR2: SGHRS, YFSETQ. This CDR3 is 11 amino acids long. The CDR3 spells CASNWQGAKTF. CDR3 coding DNA: TGCGCCAGCAATTGGCAGGGGGCGAAAACCTTC.

The rearrangement joins TRBV7-2 to TRBJ1-3, with D tentatively TRBD1 (5 bases). Trimming cost V 1 base and J 6 bases, with 13 bases left between them. This CDR3 is 15 amino acids long. CDR1 is SGHTA, CDR2 FQGNSA, per germline. The CDR3 nucleotides are TGTGCCAGCAGCTTAGTTGGGGGTGGGGAAAACACCATATATTTT. Protein sequence: CASSLVGGGENTIYF.

The rearrangement joins TRBV28 to TRBJ1-4, with TRBD1 identical over 7 bases. This CDR3 contains 16 residues. Germline CDR1 reads MDHEN; CDR2 reads SYDVKM. V was pared by 2 bases and J by 2 bases, with 5 bases of the junction left unmatched. Written as DNA, the CDR3 is TGTGCCAGCAGTTTAAGACAGGGCTGGACTAATGAAAAACTGTTTTTT. Its protein is CASSLRQGWTNEKLFF.

The chain combines TRBV11-2 with TRBJ1-4, with 7 bases lining up with TRBD1. The germline gives CDR1 SGHAT, CDR2 FQNNGV. The V gene end was trimmed by 8 bases and the J gene end by 7 bases; junction bases not matched to a gene: 16. The CDR3 extends over 16 amino acids. The CDR3 DNA reads TGTGCCAGCGGCCTATATGGGGTGCCAGGGGGTGAAAAACTGTTTTTT. Translation: CASGLYGVPGGEKLFF.

This clone has more than one count but fewer than ten. The chain combines TRBV30 with TRBJ1-1, with D tentatively TRBD1 (6 bases). There are 15 residues in the CDR3. Per the germline V gene, CDR1 is GTSNPN and CDR2 is SVGIG (reference sequence). Trimming shortened V by 2 bases and J by 4 bases, and 17 bases separated the two germline ends. CDR3 DNA: TGTGCCTGGAGTTTCGGCTGGGACACTATCACTGAAGCTTTCTTT. Amino acid sequence: CAWSFGWDTITEAFF.

The sample holds one count of this clone. The chain couples TRBV5-6 to TRBJ2-5; 12 bases map to TRBD2. From germline, CDR1 is SGHDT and CDR2 YYEEEE. CDR3 length: 16 residues. Trimming at V came to 4 bases and at J to 2 bases, leaving 6 bases not matched to a gene. The CDR3 coding sequence is TGTGCCAGCAGCGTCCTACTAGCGGGGGGACAAGAGACCCAGTACTTC. Amino acids: CASSVLLAGGQETQYF.

The chain recombines TRBV7-9 with TRBJ2-7; D not resolved. The CDR3 sequence is 15 residues long. Germline-derived CDR1 and CDR2 are SEHNR and FQNEAQ (reference sequence). V lost 2 bases and J lost 3, with 14 bases in between. The CDR3 spells CASSLWGRFDYEQYF. The CDR3 coding sequence is TGTGCCAGCAGCTTATGGGGTCGGTTTGACTACGAGCAGTACTTC.

The chain is built from TRBV6-1 and TRBJ1-2; D might be TRBD1 (6 bases). CDR3 length: 13 residues. Germline values: CDR1 MNHNS, CDR2 SASEGT. Trimming removed 3 bases at V and 7 bases at J, with 12 bases between. DNA of the CDR3: TGTGCCAGCAGTGATACAGGGAGGGGTGGCTACACCTTC. Translating gives CASSDTGRGGYTF.

The chain carries TRBV30 and TRBJ2-7, with D possibly called TRBD1 or TRBD2 (5 bases each). The germline CDR1 and CDR2 sequences are GTSNPN and SVGIG (reference sequence). V was pared by 1 base and J by 0 bases, with 13 bases between. The CDR3 has 15 residues. CDR3 loop: CAWSDMGRSSYEQYF. The CDR3 DNA reads as TGTGCCTGGAGTGATATGGGACGGAGCTCCTACGAGCAGTACTTC. The whole variable domain, remainder taken from reference TRBV30 and TRBJ2-7, is SQTIHQWPATLVQPVGSPLSLECTVEGTSNPNLYWYRQAAGRGLQLLFYSVGIGQISSEVPQNLSASRPQDRQFILSSKKLLLSDSGFYLCAWSDMGRSSYEQYFGPGTRLTVT.

In its sample, this clone was seen once. This chain links TRBV29-1 with TRBJ1-2; D call uncertain. Between the trimmed V and J ends, which lost 2 bases and 8 bases, there was a span of 12 bases. The CDR3 sequence is 12 residues long. The germline V gene encodes CDR1 SQVTM and CDR2 ANQGSEA. The CDR3 protein is CSVEWWGGGYTF. CDR3 sequence (DNA): TGCAGCGTTGAATGGTGGGGAGGAGGCTACACCTTC.

The chain links TRBV15 to TRBJ1-4, with D perhaps TRBD1 (5 bases). Germline V gives CDR1 LNHNV, CDR2 YYDKDF (reference sequence). The germline V and J ends were trimmed by 0 bases and 8 bases, with 19 bases remaining between them. The CDR3 loop spans 17 amino acids. The chain's CDR3 is CATSRDRGHGAGEKLFF. The CDR3 DNA follows: TGTGCCACCAGCAGAGATCGTGGTCACGGGGCAGGGGAAAAACTGTTTTTT.

The J gene is TRBJ1-2, the V gene TRBV5-1, with 7 bases matching TRBD1. This CDR3 region has 14 residues. J was trimmed by 6 bases and V by 5 bases; bases with no gene match: 10. Germline values: CDR1 SGHRS, CDR2 YFSETQ. This CDR3 is CASSFQQGKDGYTF. Here the CDR3 DNA reads TGCGCCAGCAGTTTTCAACAGGGGAAAGATGGCTACACCTTC.

This clone was found a few times. V is TRBV5-1 and J is TRBJ2-1; 9 bases line up with TRBD1. This CDR3 is built from 15 residues. J was trimmed by 6 bases and V by 3 bases; bases with no gene match: 7. CDR1 is SGHRS, CDR2 YFSETQ, per germline. The CDR3 DNA reads TGCGCCAGCAGCTGGACCGGGACAGGGTTCAATGAGCAGTTCTTC. Protein product: CASSWTGTGFNEQFF. The variable domain in full, completed from reference TRBV5-1 and TRBJ2-1, reads KAGVTQTPRYLIKTRGQQVTLSCSPISGHRSVSWYQQTPGQGLQFLFEYFSETQRNKGNFPGRFSGRQFSNSRSEMNVSTLELGDSALYLCASSWTGTGFNEQFFGPGTRLTVL.

J is TRBJ2-1 and V is TRBV2, with D possibly TRBD2 on 7 matching bases. This CDR3 comprises 14 residues. V was trimmed by 2 bases and J by 7 bases, leaving 12 bases between them. Germline V lookup: CDR1 SNHLY, CDR2 FYNNEI. DNA for the CDR3: TGTGCCAGCAGTGAAAGCAGGGGAGGGAATGAGCAGTTCTTC. It codes for CASSESRGGNEQFF. Full variable domain (missing parts from reference TRBV2 and TRBJ2-1): EPEVTQTPSHQVTQMGQEVILRCVPISNHLYFYWYRQILGQKVEFLVSFYNNEISEKSEIFDDQFSVERPDGSNFTLKIRSTKLEDSAMYFCASSESRGGNEQFFGPGTRLTVL.

The rearrangement uses TRBV25-1 and TRBJ2-4, with 8 bases lining up with TRBD1. Losses at the gene ends were 6 bases for V and 3 bases for J; bases not matched to a gene: 10. This CDR3 spans 16 amino acids. CDR1 and CDR2 (germline): MGHDK, SYGVNS. CDR3 DNA sequence: TGTGCCAGCAGACCTCCCGGACAGGGCGGCAAAAACATTCAGTACTTC. It codes for CASRPPGQGGKNIQYF.

The rearrangement links TRBV15 to TRBJ1-5; D is unresolved. The V and J ends lost 0 bases and 0 bases respectively, with 6 bases between them. This CDR3 spans 15 amino acids. Germline V lookup: CDR1 LNHNV, CDR2 YYDKDF (reference sequence). CDR3 in DNA: TGTGCCACCAGCAGAGATGTCTATAGCAATCAGCCCCAGCATTTT. It translates to CATSRDVYSNQPQHF.

V and J are TRBV28 and TRBJ1-3; D uncertain. CDR1 is MDHEN, CDR2 SYDVKM, per germline. The ends were cut back, 8 bases at V and 2 bases at J, with 10 bases in the middle. The length of the CDR3 is 13 residues. CDR3 nucleotides: TGTGCCAGCGGCCTTCTAACTGGAAACACCATATATTTT. Encoded protein: CASGLLTGNTIYF.

The chain has TRBV5-6 and TRBJ1-3, with TRBD1 matching over 9 bases. Germline V gene data show CDR1 as SGHDT and CDR2 as YYEEEE. The CDR3 contains 16 residues. The V and J ends lost 0 bases and 9 bases, in that order; junction bases with no gene match: 10. CDR3 sequence: CASSLAAGTGFGTIYF. The CDR3 DNA is TGTGCCAGCAGCTTGGCGGCCGGGACAGGGTTTGGCACCATATATTTT.

This sequence joins TRBV2 and TRBJ1-2; D remains unclear. Trimming stripped 3 bases from V and 7 bases from J, with 12 bases between. There are 13 residues in the CDR3. Germline values: CDR1 SNHLY, CDR2 FYNNEI. The CDR3 loop is CASSDPPLGGYTF. CDR3 nucleotide sequence: TGTGCCAGCAGTGATCCCCCCTTGGGTGGCTACACCTTC.

This clone was observed a single time. The rearrangement links TRBV15 to TRBJ2-5, with 8 positions matching TRBD1. The CDR3 has 13 residues. The J segment lost 7 bases and the V segment lost 8 bases, leaving 9 bases of the junction unmatched. CDR1 is LNHNV, CDR2 YYDKDF, per germline (reference sequence). This CDR3 is CATARGRRGTQYF. In DNA, the CDR3 is TGTGCCACCGCCAGGGGGCGCAGGGGGACCCAGTACTTC.

The V and J genes are TRBV7-2 and TRBJ1-2; the D gene is possibly TRBD1 (6 bases). CDR1 is SGHTA, CDR2 FQGNSA, per germline. The CDR3 runs 15 residues. The V gene lost 4 bases and the J gene lost 8 bases, with 20 bases spanning the gap. The chain's CDR3 is CASSSLPGARDGYTF. The CDR3, as DNA: TGTGCCAGCAGCTCCCTTCCGGGGGCGCGCGACGGCTACACCTTC.

This chain links TRBV7-2 with TRBJ1-1; D is uncertain. This CDR3 is 13 amino acids long. V lost 0 bases and J 1 base, leaving 3 bases between the germline ends. Per the germline V gene, CDR1 is SGHTA and CDR2 is FQGNSA. CDR3 sequence (DNA): TGTGCCAGCAGCTTAGCGAGGAACACTGAAGCTTTCTTT. Its protein product is CASSLARNTEAFF.

This clone showed up just a few times. This sequence joins TRBV5-4 and TRBJ1-1; 12 bases match TRBD1. This CDR3 contains 14 residues. V dropped 4 bases and J dropped 6; count of bases not matched to a gene: 4. Germline values: CDR1 SGHNT, CDR2 YYREEE (reference sequence). CDR3 residues: CASSPGQGASEAFF. CDR3 nucleotide sequence: TGTGCCAGCAGCCCGGGACAGGGGGCCTCTGAAGCTTTCTTT.

The chain uses TRBV6-5 and TRBJ2-6, with D hard to call. The V end was cut by 6 bases, the J end by 4 bases, with 10 bases between. This CDR3 region has 14 residues. Looked up from germline, CDR1 is MNHEY and CDR2 is SVGAGI. The CDR3 sequence: CASSEGSGANVLTF. CDR3 nucleotide sequence: TGTGCCAGCAGCGAAGGGTCGGGGGCCAACGTCCTGACTTTC.